Presented here are 7 T cell receptor beta chains from one specimen sequenced in a study of regulatory and conventional T cells in RAG deficiency (dated by TCRdb to 2015 to 2018). Libraries were prepared through the immunoSEQ multiplex PCR assay. Entries here come from immuneACCESS through TCRdb and include only in-frame sequences with V and J called. Some clones fail to appear in such tables; in the studies checked, an unresolved V gene covers under half of the shortfall, and the cause of the remainder is unknown. Here the sample has 20,000 to 25,000 clones; 90% to 95% occur a single time. The ten largest account for under 0.95% of the sample. Before genomic DNA was extracted, conventional CD4+ T cells were isolated from blood as CD25-low CD127-high cells. This sample also appeared in a second study, on regulatory T cells. Taken from the second paper: For the multiplex PCR, 52 forward TRBV primers and 13 reverse TRBJ primers were used, and amplification bias was corrected with both assay-based and computational methods.

Sequenced input: CD4+ T cells sorted from blood. The source of these receptors is a human donor in good health.

V is TRBV2 and J is TRBJ2-7; D may be TRBD1 (7 bases). The germline gives CDR1 SNHLY, CDR2 FYNNEI. The V and J ends lost 8 bases and 5 bases respectively, with 16 bases between them. CDR3 length equals 13 residues. In DNA, the CDR3 is TGTGCCAGCGGTAGGCAGGGGGGACACGAGCAGTACTTC. Translation: CASGRQGGHEQYF. Filled out from reference TRBV2 and TRBJ2-7, the complete variable domain reads EPEVTQTPSHQVTQMGQEVILRCVPISNHLYFYWYRQILGQKVEFLVSFYNNEISEKSEIFDDQFSVERPDGSNFTLKIRSTKLEDSAMYFCASGRQGGHEQYFGPGTRLTVT.

The chain employs TRBV19 and TRBJ1-1; a weak D match, TRBD1 (5 bases). The CDR3 runs 15 residues. In germline, CDR1 is LNHDA, CDR2 SQIVND (reference sequence). The ends were cut back, 4 bases at V and 5 bases at J, with 17 bases in the middle. CDR3 loop: CASSNPSGEGTEAFF. The CDR3, as DNA: TGTGCCAGTAGTAACCCATCGGGGGAGGGGACTGAAGCTTTCTTT.

The J gene is TRBJ2-5, the V gene TRBV18; 7 nucleotides line up with TRBD1. The DNA end favors TRBJ2-7, so the J call may be wrong. This CDR3 comprises 18 residues. Germline-derived CDR1 and CDR2 are KGHSH and LQKENI. The CDR3: CASSPLGQITVSSYEQYF. CDR3 DNA: TGTGCCAGCTCACCATTGGGACAGATTACAGTTAGCTCCTACGAGCAGTACTTC.

The rearrangement uses TRBV7-2 and TRBJ2-3, with 9 bases that match TRBD1. The CDR3 loop spans 15 amino acids. V trimming: 3 bases; J trimming: 1 base; junction bases outside the gene matches: 2. Germline V gives CDR1 SGHTA, CDR2 FQGNSA. The CDR3 spells CASSLRTGGTDTQYF. The CDR3 DNA sequence: TGTGCCAGCAGCTTGAGGACAGGGGGCACAGATACGCAGTATTTT. Using reference TRBV7-2 and TRBJ2-3 for the parts outside the CDR3, the full variable domain is GAGVSQSPSNKVTEKGKDVELRCDPISGHTALYWYRQSLGQGLEFLIYFQGNSAPDKSGLPSDRFSAERTGGSVSTLTIQRTQQEDSAVYLCASSLRTGGTDTQYFGPGTRLTVL.

The chain recombines TRBV19 with TRBJ2-3; D may be TRBD1 (6 bases). Trimming took off 3 bases at V and 3 bases at J, with 16 bases between the two ends. Germline V gene sequence: CDR1 LNHDA, CDR2 SQIVND (reference sequence). The CDR3 has 16 amino acids. CDR3 loop: CASSMTPQGITDTQYF. The CDR3 coding sequence is TGTGCCAGTAGTATGACCCCCCAGGGGATAACAGATACGCAGTATTTT. The whole variable domain, filled in from reference TRBV19 and TRBJ2-3, reads DGGITQSPKYLFRKEGQNVTLSCEQNLNHDAMYWYRQDPGQGLRLIYYSQIVNDFQKGDIAEGYSVSREKKESFPLTVTSAQKNPTAFYLCASSMTPQGITDTQYFGPGTRLTVL.

The chain carries TRBV2 and TRBJ1-5; D gene unclear. Trimming pared 3 bases from V and 2 bases from J, leaving 11 bases between. The CDR3 runs to 15 residues. The germline V gene has CDR1 SNHLY and CDR2 FYNNEI. Here the CDR3 DNA reads TGTGCCAGCAGTGACCAGTCCTGGGGCAATCAGCCCCAGCATTTT. Protein product: CASSDQSWGNQPQHF.

The rearrangement links TRBV27 to TRBJ1-4; D is perhaps TRBD1 (6 bases). This CDR3 is 16 amino acids long. Trimming cost V 6 bases and J 3 bases, with 17 bases left between them. CDR1 is MNHEY and CDR2 is SMNVEV in the germline V gene (reference sequence). CDR3 coding DNA: TGTGCCAGCAGGCTTGGAGGGACATTCTCTAATGAAAAACTGTTTTTT. Translating it yields CASRLGGTFSNEKLFF.